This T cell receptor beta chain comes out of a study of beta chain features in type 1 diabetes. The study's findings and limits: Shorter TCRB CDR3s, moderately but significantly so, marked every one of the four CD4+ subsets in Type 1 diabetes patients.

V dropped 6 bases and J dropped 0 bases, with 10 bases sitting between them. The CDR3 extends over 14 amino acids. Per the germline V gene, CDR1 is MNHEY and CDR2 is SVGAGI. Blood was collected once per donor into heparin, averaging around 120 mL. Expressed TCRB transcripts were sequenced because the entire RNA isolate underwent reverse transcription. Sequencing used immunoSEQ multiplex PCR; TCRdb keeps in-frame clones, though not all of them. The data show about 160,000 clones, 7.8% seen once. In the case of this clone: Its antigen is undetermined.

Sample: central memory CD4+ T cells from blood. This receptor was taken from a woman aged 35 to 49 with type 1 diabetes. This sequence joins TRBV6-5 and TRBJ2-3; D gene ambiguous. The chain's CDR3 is CASSRIGSTDTQYF. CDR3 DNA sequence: TGTGCCAGCAGCCGGATCGGGAGCACAGATACGCAGTATTTT.